This entry lists 18 T cell receptor beta chains sequenced from one sample in a study of neurological immune-mediated disorders. TCRdb recomputed calls from the 5' RACE reads with MiXCR, one row per CDR3 protein. Among about 76,000 distinct CDR3 sequences listed, approximately 17% were seen once. Sequencing used PBMCs. The receptor source for this set is a woman aged 40 to 49 in good health.

The rearrangement links TRBV20-1 to TRBJ2-5, with TRBD2 matching 8 bases. Germline CDR1 and CDR2: DFQATT and SNEGSKA (reference sequence). This CDR3 spans 12 amino acids. CDR3 DNA sequence: TGCAGCGCCTCGAGACTAGCGGAGACCCAGTACTTC. Its protein is CSASRLAETQYF.

The chain joins TRBV23-1 to TRBJ2-7; TRBD1 matches at 7 bases. TRBV23-1 is classed as an ORF, of uncertain function. The ends lost 1 base at V and 4 bases at J; junction bases unmatched: 22. The CDR3 runs to 20 residues. The CDR3 sequence: CASSQFPWTGRSDRRYEQYV. The CDR3 nucleotides read TGCGCCAGCAGTCAATTCCCGTGGACAGGCCGATCGGATAGGAGATACGAGCAGTACGTC.

This clonotype has a count of ten or more. This chain connects TRBV28 to TRBJ1-3; D is uncertain. Per the germline V gene, CDR1 is MDHEN and CDR2 is SYDVKM. CDR3 size: 13 residues. V lost 10 bases and J lost 3, with 13 bases in between. This chain's CDR3 is CATRIEVGNTIYF. DNA for the CDR3: TGTGCCACCCGAATAGAGGTTGGAAACACCATATATTTT.

This clonotype was picked up many times. V is TRBV12-3 or TRBV12-4 and J is TRBJ1-5; weak D call: TRBD1 (5 bases). The CDR3 is 15 residues long. V lost 10 bases to trimming and J lost 2 bases, with 18 bases between them. CDR3 in amino acids: CANSLRGTGNQPQHF. DNA of the CDR3: TGTGCCAACAGCCTCCGGGGGACCGGCAATCAGCCCCAGCATTTT.

This clonotype has only a few counts. The chain carries TRBV5-1 and TRBJ2-1; D might be TRBD2 (7 bases). Trimming took off 3 bases at V and 5 bases at J, with 15 bases between the two ends. Per germline, CDR1 SGHRS and CDR2 YFSETQ. The CDR3 totals 15 residues. The CDR3 DNA follows: TGCGCCAGCAGCTATTCGGGGGGCTCGGACAATGAGCAGTTCTTC. This encodes CASSYSGGSDNEQFF.

This clonotype came up many times. V usage is TRBV10-3 and J usage is TRBJ2-3; 9 nucleotides match TRBD2. V lost 3 bases to trimming and J lost 6 bases; unmatched junction nucleotides: 7. Germline V lookup: CDR1 ENHRY, CDR2 SYGVKD. The CDR3 totals 15 residues. The CDR3 loop reads CAISESRGGRDTQYF. CDR3 in DNA: TGTGCCATCAGTGAATCGCGGGGGGGCAGGGATACGCAGTATTTT.

The J gene is TRBJ2-7, the V gene TRBV21-1; whether TRBD2, the table's D call, matches the DNA was not checked. TRBV21-1 constitutes a pseudogene. CDR3 length: 14 residues. DNA for the CDR3: TGTGCCAGCAGCAAAGGGGAGGGGGATTACGAGCAGTACTTC. It encodes CASSKGEGDYEQYF.

DNA of the CDR3: TGTGCCAGCACCCTGGGACTAGCGGTCCGAACTTACGAGCAGTACTTC. Translated: CASTLGLAVRTYEQYF. The genes are TRBV2 and TRBJ2-7; the match to TRBD2 covers 11 bases. The CDR3 consists of 16 residues. Per germline, CDR1 SNHLY and CDR2 FYNNEI. The V and J ends lost 7 bases and 4 bases, in that order; junction bases with no gene match: 12.

This clonotype came up many times. The rearrangement links TRBV10-3 to TRBJ1-4, with unresolved D. The V and J ends lost 3 bases and 8 bases respectively, with 13 bases between them. CDR1 and CDR2 from the germline V gene are ENHRY and SYGVKD. The CDR3 runs 14 residues. The CDR3 here is CAISEEVSLEKLFF. CDR3 in DNA: TGTGCCATCAGTGAAGAGGTCTCCCTGGAAAAACTGTTTTTT.

The sample holds many counts of this clonotype. CDR3 region: CASSQTSGAQETQYF. In DNA, the CDR3 is TGTGCCAGCAGCCAGACTAGCGGGGCCCAAGAGACCCAGTACTTC. V usage is TRBV9 and J usage is TRBJ2-5; 11 bases line up with TRBD2. The CDR3 contains 15 residues. Trimming took 4 bases from V and 1 from J; bases not matched to a gene: 3. Germline CDR1 is SGDLS and CDR2 is YYNGEE.

This clonotype was detected a few times. The rearrangement joins TRBV4-1 to TRBJ1-1, with D maybe TRBD1 (5 bases). In germline, CDR1 is MGHRA, CDR2 YSYEKL. V lost 3 bases and J lost 1, with 12 bases in between. The CDR3 is 15 residues long. CDR3 DNA: TGCGCCAGCAGCCACCCGGGACGGAAGAACACTGAAGCTTTCTTT. Its translation is CASSHPGRKNTEAFF.

This clonotype has ten or more counts. V gene TRBV7-2 combines with J gene TRBJ1-1; D unresolved. CDR1 and CDR2 (germline): SGHTA, FQGNSA. V gave up 3 bases and J gave up 1 base, with 3 bases separating them. The CDR3 spans 12 residues. The CDR3 region has the DNA TGTGCCAGCAGCTTCCGGAACACTGAAGCTTTCTTT. It is translated as CASSFRNTEAFF.

The chain is built from TRBV5-1 and TRBJ2-7; D not resolved. V was pared by 5 bases and J by 5 bases, with 14 bases between. The CDR3 spans 13 residues. The germline V gene encodes CDR1 SGHRS and CDR2 YFSETQ. The CDR3 DNA reads as TGCGCCAGCAGTCCCCCGCACTGGAACGAGCAGTACTTC. It encodes CASSPPHWNEQYF. Full variable domain (rest looked up from reference TRBV5-1 and TRBJ2-7): KAGVTQTPRYLIKTRGQQVTLSCSPISGHRSVSWYQQTPGQGLQFLFEYFSETQRNKGNFPGRFSGRQFSNSRSEMNVSTLELGDSALYLCASSPPHWNEQYFGPGTRLTVT.

This clonotype was picked up many times. The rearrangement joins TRBV14 to TRBJ2-2, with D perhaps matching TRBD2 (5 bases). Germline V gene sequence: CDR1 SGHDN, CDR2 FVKESK. V was clipped by 1 base and J by 2 bases, with 8 bases between them. The CDR3 loop spans 15 amino acids. The DNA for the CDR3 is TGTGCCAGCAGCCAAGTTAGCGCCAACACCGGGGAGCTGTTTTTT. It encodes CASSQVSANTGELFF.

This clonotype occurred a few times. The rearrangement uses TRBV3-1 and TRBJ2-4; D gene unclear. Germline CDR1 and CDR2: LGHDT and YNNKEL (reference sequence). Trimming cost V 5 bases and J 0 bases, with 11 bases left between them. CDR3 length: 15 residues. CDR3: CASSSRPLAKNIQYF. CDR3 DNA: TGTGCCAGCAGCTCTAGGCCACTAGCCAAAAACATTCAGTACTTC.

This clonotype was recorded at least ten times. The chain joins TRBV15 to TRBJ1-3, with 7 bases lining up with TRBD1. V shed 6 bases, J shed 0 bases, and the junction held 11 bases outside the gene matches. This CDR3 comprises 17 residues. CDR1 and CDR2 (germline): LNHNV, YYDKDF (reference sequence). The CDR3 DNA reads as TGTGCCACCAGACCATCGACAGGGCACTCCTCTGGAAACACCATATATTTT. Its translation is CATRPSTGHSSGNTIYF.

This clonotype was recorded many times. The CDR3 loop reads CASSAGKTQYF. In DNA, the CDR3 is TGTGCCAGCAGTGCCGGGAAGACCCAGTACTTC. V and J are TRBV6-5 and TRBJ2-5; D may be TRBD2 (5 bases). V lost 5 bases and J 6 bases, leaving 7 bases between the germline ends. Per germline, CDR1 MNHEY and CDR2 SVGAGI. The CDR3 spans 11 residues.

This clonotype was counted at least ten times. J is TRBJ1-1 and V is TRBV2, with TRBD1 identical over 8 bases. This CDR3 is 14 amino acids long. Germline CDR1 reads SNHLY; CDR2 reads FYNNEI. V dropped 4 bases and J dropped 5; count of bases not matched to a gene: 6. CDR3 DNA: TGTGCCAGCAGTGCTGACAGGGGATTAACTGAAGCTTTCTTT. It translates to CASSADRGLTEAFF.